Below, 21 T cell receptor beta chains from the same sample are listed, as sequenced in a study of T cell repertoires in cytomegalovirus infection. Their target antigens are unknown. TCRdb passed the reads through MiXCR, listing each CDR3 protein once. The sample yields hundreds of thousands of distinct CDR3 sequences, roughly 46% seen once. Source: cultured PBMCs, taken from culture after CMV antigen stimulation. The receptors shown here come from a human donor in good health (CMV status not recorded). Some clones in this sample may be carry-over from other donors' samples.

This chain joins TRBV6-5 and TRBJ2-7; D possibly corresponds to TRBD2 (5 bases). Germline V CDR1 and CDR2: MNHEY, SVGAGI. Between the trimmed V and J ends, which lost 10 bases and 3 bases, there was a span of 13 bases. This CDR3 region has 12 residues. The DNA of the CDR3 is TGTGCCACCAAGCCTAGCTTCTACGAGCAGTACTTC. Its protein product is CATKPSFYEQYF.

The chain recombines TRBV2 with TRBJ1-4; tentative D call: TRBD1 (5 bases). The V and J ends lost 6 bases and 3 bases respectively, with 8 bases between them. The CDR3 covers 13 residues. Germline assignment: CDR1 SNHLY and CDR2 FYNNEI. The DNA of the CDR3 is TGTGCCAGCAGCCAGGGACCTAATGAAAAACTGTTTTTT. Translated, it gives CASSQGPNEKLFF.

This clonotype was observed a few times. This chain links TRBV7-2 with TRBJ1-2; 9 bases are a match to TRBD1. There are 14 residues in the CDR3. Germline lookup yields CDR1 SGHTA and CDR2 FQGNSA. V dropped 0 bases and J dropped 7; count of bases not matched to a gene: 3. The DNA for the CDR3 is TGTGCCAGCAGCTTAGCCGGACAGGGGCCTGGCTACACCTTC. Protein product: CASSLAGQGPGYTF. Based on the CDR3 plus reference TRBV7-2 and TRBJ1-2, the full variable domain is GAGVSQSPSNKVTEKGKDVELRCDPISGHTALYWYRQSLGQGLEFLIYFQGNSAPDKSGLPSDRFSAERTGGSVSTLTIQRTQQEDSAVYLCASSLAGQGPGYTFGSGTRLTVV.

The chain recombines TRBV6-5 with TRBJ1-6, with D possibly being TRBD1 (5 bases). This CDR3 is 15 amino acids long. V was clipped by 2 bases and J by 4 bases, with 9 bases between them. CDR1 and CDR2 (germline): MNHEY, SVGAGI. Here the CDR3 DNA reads TGTGCCAGCAGTTACGGGGGAACGTATAATTCACCCCTCCACTTT. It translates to CASSYGGTYNSPLHF.

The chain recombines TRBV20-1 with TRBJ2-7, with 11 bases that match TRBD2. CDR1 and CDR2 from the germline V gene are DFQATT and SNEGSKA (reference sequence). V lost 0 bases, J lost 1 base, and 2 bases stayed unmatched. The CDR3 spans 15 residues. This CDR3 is CSARDGTSGSYEQYF. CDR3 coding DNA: TGCAGTGCTAGAGACGGGACTAGCGGTTCCTACGAGCAGTACTTC.

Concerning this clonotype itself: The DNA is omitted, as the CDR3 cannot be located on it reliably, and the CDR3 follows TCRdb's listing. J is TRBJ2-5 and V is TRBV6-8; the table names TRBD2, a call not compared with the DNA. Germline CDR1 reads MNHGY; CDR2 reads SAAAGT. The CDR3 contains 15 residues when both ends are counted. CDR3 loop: CASSTSTVLGETQYF.

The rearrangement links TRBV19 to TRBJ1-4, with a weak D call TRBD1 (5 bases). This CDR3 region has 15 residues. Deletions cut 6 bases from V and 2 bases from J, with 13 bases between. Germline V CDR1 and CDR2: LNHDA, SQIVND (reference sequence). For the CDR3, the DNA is TGTGCCAGTAGAGCGGGGCCCCACACTAATGAAAAACTGTTTTTT. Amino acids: CASRAGPHTNEKLFF.

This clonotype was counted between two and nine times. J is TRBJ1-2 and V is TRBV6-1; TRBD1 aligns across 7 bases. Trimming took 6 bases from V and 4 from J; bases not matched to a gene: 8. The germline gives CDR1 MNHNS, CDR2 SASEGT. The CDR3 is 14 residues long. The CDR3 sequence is CASRRTGVPYGYTF. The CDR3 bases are TGTGCCAGCAGACGAACAGGGGTCCCCTATGGCTACACCTTC.

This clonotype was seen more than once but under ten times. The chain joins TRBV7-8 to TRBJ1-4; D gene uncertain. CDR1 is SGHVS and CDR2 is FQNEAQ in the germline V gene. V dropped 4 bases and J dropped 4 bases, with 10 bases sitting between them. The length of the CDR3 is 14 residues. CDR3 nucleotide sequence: TGTGCCAGCAGCTCCTCAGCCTATAATGAAAAACTGTTTTTT. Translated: CASSSSAYNEKLFF.

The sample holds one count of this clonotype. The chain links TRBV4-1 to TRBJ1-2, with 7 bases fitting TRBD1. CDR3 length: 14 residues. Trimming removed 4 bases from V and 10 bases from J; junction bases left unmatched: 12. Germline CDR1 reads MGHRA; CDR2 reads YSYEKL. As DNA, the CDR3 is TGCGCCAGCAGCCGCTCAGGGACAGACTCACACTACACCTTC. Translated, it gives CASSRSGTDSHYTF.

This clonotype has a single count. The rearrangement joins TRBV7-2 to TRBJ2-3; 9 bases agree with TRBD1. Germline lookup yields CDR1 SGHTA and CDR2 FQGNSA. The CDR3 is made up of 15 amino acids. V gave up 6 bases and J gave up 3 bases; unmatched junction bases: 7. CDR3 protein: CASSSRQGETDTQYF. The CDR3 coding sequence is TGTGCCAGCAGTTCTCGACAGGGGGAGACAGATACGCAGTATTTT.

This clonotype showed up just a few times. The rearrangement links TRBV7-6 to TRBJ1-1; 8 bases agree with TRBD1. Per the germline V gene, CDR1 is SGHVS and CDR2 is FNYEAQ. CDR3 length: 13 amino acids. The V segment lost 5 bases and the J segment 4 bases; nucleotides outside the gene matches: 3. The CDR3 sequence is CASSTGTGTEAFF. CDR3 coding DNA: TGTGCCAGCAGCACGGGGACAGGCACTGAAGCTTTCTTT. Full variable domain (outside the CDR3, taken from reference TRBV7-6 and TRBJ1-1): GAGVSQSPRYKVTKRGQDVALRCDPISGHVSLYWYRQALGQGPEFLTYFNYEAQQDKSGLPNDRFSAERPEGSISTLTIQRTEQRDSAMYRCASSTGTGTEAFFGQGTRLTVV.

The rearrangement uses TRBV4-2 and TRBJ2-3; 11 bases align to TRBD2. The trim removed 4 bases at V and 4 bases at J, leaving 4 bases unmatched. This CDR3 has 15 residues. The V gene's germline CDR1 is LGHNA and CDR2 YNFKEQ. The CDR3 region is CASSPASGGSDTQYF. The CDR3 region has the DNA TGTGCCAGCAGCCCGGCTAGCGGGGGGTCAGATACGCAGTATTTT.

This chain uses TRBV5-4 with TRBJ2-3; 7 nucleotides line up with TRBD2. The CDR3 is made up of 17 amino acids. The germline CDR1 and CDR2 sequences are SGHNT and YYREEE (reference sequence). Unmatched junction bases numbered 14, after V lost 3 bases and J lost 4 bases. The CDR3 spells CASSSGVERERPDTQYF. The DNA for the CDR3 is TGTGCCAGCAGCTCTGGGGTAGAGCGGGAAAGGCCAGATACGCAGTATTTT.

In DNA form, the CDR3 reads TGCAGCGTTTTTCTTGGTGTTTACAATGAGCAGTTCTTC. The encoded protein is CSVFLGVYNEQFF. V and J are TRBV29-1 and TRBJ2-1, with D hard to call. Looked up from germline, CDR1 is SQVTM and CDR2 is ANQGSEA. V was shortened by 5 bases and J by 4 bases, with 12 bases between the two germline ends. CDR3 length: 13 amino acids.

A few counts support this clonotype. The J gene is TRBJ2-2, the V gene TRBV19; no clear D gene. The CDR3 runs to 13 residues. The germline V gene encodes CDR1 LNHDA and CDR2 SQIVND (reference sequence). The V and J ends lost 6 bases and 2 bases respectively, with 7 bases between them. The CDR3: CASRSLNTGELFF. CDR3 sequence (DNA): TGTGCCAGTAGATCCCTAAACACCGGGGAGCTGTTTTTT.

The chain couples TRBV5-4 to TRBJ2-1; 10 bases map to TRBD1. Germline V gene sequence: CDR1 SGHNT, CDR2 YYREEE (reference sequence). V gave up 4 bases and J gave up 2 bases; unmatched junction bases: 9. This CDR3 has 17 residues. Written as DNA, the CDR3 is TGTGCCAGCAGCCGGGACAGGGGACTAGGGGCCTACAATGAGCAGTTCTTC. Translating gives CASSRDRGLGAYNEQFF.

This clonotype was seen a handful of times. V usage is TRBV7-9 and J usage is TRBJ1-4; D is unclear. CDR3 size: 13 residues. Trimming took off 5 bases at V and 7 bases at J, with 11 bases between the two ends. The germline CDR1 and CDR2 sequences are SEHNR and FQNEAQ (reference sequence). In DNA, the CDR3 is TGTGCCAGCAGCCCGACTGCGGGTGAAAAACTGTTTTTT. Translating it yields CASSPTAGEKLFF.

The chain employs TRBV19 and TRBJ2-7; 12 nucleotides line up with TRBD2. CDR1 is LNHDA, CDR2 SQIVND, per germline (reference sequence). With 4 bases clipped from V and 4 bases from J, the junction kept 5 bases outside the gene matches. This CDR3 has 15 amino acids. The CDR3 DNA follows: TGTGCCAGTAGTAACGGACTAGCGGGACCTTACGAGCAGTACTTC. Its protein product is CASSNGLAGPYEQYF. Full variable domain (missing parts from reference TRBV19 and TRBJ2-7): DGGITQSPKYLFRKEGQNVTLSCEQNLNHDAMYWYRQDPGQGLRLIYYSQIVNDFQKGDIAEGYSVSREKKESFPLTVTSAQKNPTAFYLCASSNGLAGPYEQYFGPGTRLTVT.

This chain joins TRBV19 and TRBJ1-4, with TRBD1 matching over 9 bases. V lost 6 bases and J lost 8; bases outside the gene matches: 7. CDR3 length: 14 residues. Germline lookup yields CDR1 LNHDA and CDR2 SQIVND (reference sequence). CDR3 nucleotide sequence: TGTGCCAGTAGGCCCGGGACAGGGATAGAAAAACTGTTTTTT. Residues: CASRPGTGIEKLFF.

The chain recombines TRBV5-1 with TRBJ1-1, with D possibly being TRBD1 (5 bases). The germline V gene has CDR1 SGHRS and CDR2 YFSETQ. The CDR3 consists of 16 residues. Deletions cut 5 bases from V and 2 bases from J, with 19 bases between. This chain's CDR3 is CASRRDGSLENTEAFF. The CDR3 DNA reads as TGCGCCAGCAGGAGGGACGGAAGCCTTGAAAACACTGAAGCTTTCTTT.